The rows below give T cell receptor beta chains drawn from one sample of a study of cytomegalovirus exposure and HLA in healthy donors. The assay was immunoSEQ multiplex PCR, and TCRdb's table has in-frame clones only and misses some. The top ten clones hold about 0.23% of a sample with 150,000 to 200,000 clones, over 75% of them seen once. Sequencing was performed on PBMCs. The receptors were gathered from a girl under three years old in good health and CMV-seronegative. Both conserved end residues are part of each CDR3. The order of the fields is CDR3 DNA, CDR3 protein, clone size, J gene, V gene, D gene. A D gene is named only where the DNA matches it firmly. Some rows mark clone size as missing; the rest say once, few, many or name a class of expanded clone.

CDR3nt: TGTGCCAGCAGTGGGGGACAAAACACCGGGGAGCTGTTTTTT
CDR3aa: CASSGGQNTGELFF
abundance: NA
j_gene: TRBJ2-2
v_gene: TRBV6-1
d_gene: NA

CDR3nt: TGTGCCAGCAGCTTAAATCGGGACAGAACTGGCTACACCTTC
CDR3aa: CASSLNRDRTGYTF
abundance: NA
j_gene: TRBJ1-2
v_gene: TRBV7-3
d_gene: TRBD1

CDR3nt: TGTGCCAGCAGCAGGACAGGCCGAACCTACGAGCAGTACTTC
CDR3aa: CASSRTGRTYEQYF
abundance: NA
j_gene: TRBJ2-7
v_gene: TRBV9
d_gene: TRBD1

CDR3nt: TGTTCCAGCAGCTTTAGGGACAAGGGTCCCCTCTTC
CDR3aa: CSSSFRDKGPLF
abundance: NA
j_gene: TRBJ1-2
v_gene: TRBV7-9
d_gene: NA

CDR3nt: TGTTCCAGCAGCTTCAGGCTACTAGGCCCCCTCGAGACCCAGTACTTC
CDR3aa: CSSSFRLLGPLETQYF
abundance: NA
j_gene: TRBJ2-5
v_gene: TRBV7-9
d_gene: NA

CDR3nt: TGTGCCAGCAGTTTATTCCAACCCCTCACCGGACTAGCGGGAACGACAGATACGCAGTATTTT
CDR3aa: CASSLFQPLTGLAGTTDTQYF
abundance: NA
j_gene: TRBJ2-3
v_gene: TRBV27
d_gene: TRBD2

CDR3nt: TGTGCCAGCAAGAGGACAGGGGGCTCTGGAAACACCATATATTTT
CDR3aa: CASKRTGGSGNTIYF
abundance: NA
j_gene: TRBJ1-3
v_gene: TRBV6-1
d_gene: TRBD1

CDR3nt: TGCGCCAGCACCGGGACAGGGCTTATCTCCTACAATGAGCAGTTCTTC
CDR3aa: CASTGTGLISYNEQFF
abundance: once
j_gene: TRBJ2-1
v_gene: TRBV5-1
d_gene: TRBD1

CDR3nt: TGTGCCAGTAGAGTCGGGACAGGAGGTTCCTACGAGCAGTACTTC
CDR3aa: CASRVGTGGSYEQYF
abundance: once
j_gene: TRBJ2-7
v_gene: TRBV19
d_gene: TRBD1

CDR3nt: TGTGCCAGCAGTCGGACTAACTACAATGAGCAGTTCTTC
CDR3aa: CASSRTNYNEQFF
abundance: NA
j_gene: TRBJ2-1
v_gene: TRBV6-4
d_gene: NA

CDR3nt: TGTGCCAGCAGCTTGCATGACAGGGACTACGAGCAGTACTTC
CDR3aa: CASSLHDRDYEQYF
abundance: NA
j_gene: TRBJ2-7
v_gene: TRBV7-9
d_gene: TRBD1

CDR3nt: TGTGCCAGCAGTTTGGATAGCGGAACCCCCTACAATGAGCAGTTCTTC
CDR3aa: CASSLDSGTPYNEQFF
abundance: NA
j_gene: TRBJ2-1
v_gene: TRBV27
d_gene: NA